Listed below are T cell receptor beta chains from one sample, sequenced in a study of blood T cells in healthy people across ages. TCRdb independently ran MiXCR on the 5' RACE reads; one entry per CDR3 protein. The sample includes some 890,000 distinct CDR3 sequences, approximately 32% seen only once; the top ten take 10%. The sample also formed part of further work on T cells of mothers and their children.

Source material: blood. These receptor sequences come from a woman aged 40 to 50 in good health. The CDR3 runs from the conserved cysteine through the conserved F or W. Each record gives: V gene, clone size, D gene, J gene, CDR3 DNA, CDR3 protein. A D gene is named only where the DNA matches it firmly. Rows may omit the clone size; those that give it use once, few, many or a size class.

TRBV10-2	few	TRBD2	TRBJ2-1	TGCGCCAGCAGTGAGTCTAGCGGGGCCATTCACAATGAGCAGTTCTTC	CASSESSGAIHNEQFF
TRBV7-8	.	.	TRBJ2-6	TGTGCCAGCAGCCTAGGACGGGACGCAGTGGCCGGGGCCAACGTCCTGACTTTC	CASSLGRDAVAGANVLTF
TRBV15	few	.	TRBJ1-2	TGTGCCACCAGCAGTGGTCGGATCTATGGCTACACCTTC	CATSSGRIYGYTF
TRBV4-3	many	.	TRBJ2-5	TGCGCCAGCAGCCAAGAGGCGAATCAAGAGACCCAGTACTTC	CASSQEANQETQYF
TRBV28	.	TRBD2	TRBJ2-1	TGTGCCAGCCTATCACCGGGACTATACTACAATGAGCAGTTCTTC	CASLSPGLYYNEQFF
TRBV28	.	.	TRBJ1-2	TGTGCCAGCAGAACCGATGGAAGGGATGGCTACACCTTC	CASRTDGRDGYTF
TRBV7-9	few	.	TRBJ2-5	TGTGCCAGCAGCTTAGGTTCGGGGGTCAGGGAGACCCAGTACTTC	CASSLGSGVRETQYF
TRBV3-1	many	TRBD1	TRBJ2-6	TGTGCCAGCAGCCGGACAGGGGCCAATTCTGGGGCCAACGTCCTGACTTTC	CASSRTGANSGANVLTF
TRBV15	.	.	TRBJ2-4	TGTACCACCGCAGCAAAACCAGTCGGAAACATTCAGTACTTC	CTTAAKPVGNIQYF
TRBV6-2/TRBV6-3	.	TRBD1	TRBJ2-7	TGTGCCAGCACGGGACAGCTCTACAATGAGCAGTACTTC	CASTGQLYNEQYF
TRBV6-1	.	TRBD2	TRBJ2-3	TGTGCCAGCAGTCAATGGACTAGCGGGGGCCGGACTCGCACAGATACGCAGTATTTT	CASSQWTSGGRTRTDTQYF
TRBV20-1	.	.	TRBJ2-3	TGCAGTGCTAGCCTAGGTAGCGCAGATACGCAGTATTTT	CSASLGSADTQYF
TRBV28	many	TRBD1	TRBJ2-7	TGTGCCAGCAACCCGACAGGGTTGACTGGGTCCTACGAGCAGTACTTC	CASNPTGLTGSYEQYF
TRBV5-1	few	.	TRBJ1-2	TGCGCCAGCAGCTTGTCGCCAGTCAATTCAAACTATGGCTACACCTTC	CASSLSPVNSNYGYTF
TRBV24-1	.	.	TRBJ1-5	TGTGCCACCAGTGATTCGGGGGGCAGCAATCAGCCCCAGCATTTT	CATSDSGGSNQPQHF
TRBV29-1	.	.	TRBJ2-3	TGCAGCATTTATGCATCTAGCACAGATACGCAGTATTTT	CSIYASSTDTQYF
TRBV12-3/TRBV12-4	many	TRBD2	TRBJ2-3	TGTGCCAGCAGTCCCGGACTAGCGGGCACAGATACGCAGTATTTT	CASSPGLAGTDTQYF
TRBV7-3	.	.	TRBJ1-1	TGTACCAGCAGCTCCCTGGGCGTGCTGAACACTGAAGCTTTCTTT	CTSSSLGVLNTEAFF
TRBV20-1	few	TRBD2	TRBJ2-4	TGCAGTGCGCCTCCGGGACTAGCGGGCTCCCTCAAAAACATTCAGTACTTC	CSAPPGLAGSLKNIQYF
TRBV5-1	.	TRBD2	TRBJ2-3	TGCGCCGGCAGCTTGTTGGCTAGCGGGGGCACAGATACGCAGTATTTT	CAGSLLASGGTDTQYF
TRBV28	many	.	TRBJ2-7	TGTGCCAGCTCGGGACACCCCTCCTACGAGCAGTACTTC	CASSGHPSYEQYF
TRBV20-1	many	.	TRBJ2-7	TGCAGTGCTAGAGATATTAGGCTCACCAGCTCCTACGAGCAGTACTTC	CSARDIRLTSSYEQYF
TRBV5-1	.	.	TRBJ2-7	TGTGCCAGCAGCTTACCGGGTCCCACCTACGAGCAGTACTTC	CASSLPGPTYEQYF
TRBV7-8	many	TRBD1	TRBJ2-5	TGTGCCAGCAGCTCTCGACAGGGGATGGGGACCCAGTACTTC	CASSSRQGMGTQYF
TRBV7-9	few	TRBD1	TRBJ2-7	TGTGCCAGCAGCCAAGCGGGACAGGGTATCCACGAGCAGTACTTC	CASSQAGQGIHEQYF
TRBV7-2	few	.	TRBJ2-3	TGTGCCAGCAGCTTACCTAGAGATCAATTCTTGCAGTATTTT	CASSLPRDQFLQYF
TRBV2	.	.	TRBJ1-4	TGTGCCAGCAGTCGGGACCGCCATGCAACTAATGAAAAACTGTTTTTT	CASSRDRHATNEKLFF
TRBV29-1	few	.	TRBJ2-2	TGCAGCGTTGAAGTCGGATTACACACCGGGGAGCTGTTTTTT	CSVEVGLHTGELFF
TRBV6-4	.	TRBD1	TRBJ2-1	TGTGCCAGCAGTGACGGGACAGGGGGCGCCACAGATACGCAGTTCTTC	CASSDGTGGATDTQFF
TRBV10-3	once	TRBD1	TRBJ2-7	TGTGCCATCAGCCCAGGACAGGGGGATAAATGGGACAATGAGCAGTACTTC	CAISPGQGDKWDNEQYF
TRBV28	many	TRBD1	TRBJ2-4	TGTGCCAGCAGCCCCCGGACAGGGGGGAACATTCAGTACTTC	CASSPRTGGNIQYF
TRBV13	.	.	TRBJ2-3	TGTGCCAGCAGCTCCTTCGGACAAAACGCTATCACAGATACGCAGTATTTT	CASSSFGQNAITDTQYF
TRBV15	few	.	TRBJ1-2	TGTGCCACCAGATTCGGTGGTACGGACGTAGTGGCTTCCAACTATGGCTACACCTTC	CATRFGGTDVVASNYGYTF
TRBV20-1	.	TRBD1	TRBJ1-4	TGCAGTGTGACAGGGGTTGAAAATGATGAAAAACTGTTTTTT	CSVTGVENDEKLFF
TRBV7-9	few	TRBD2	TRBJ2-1	TGTGCCAGCAGCTGGACTAGCGGGGGGCCCTACAATGAGCAGTTCTTC	CASSWTSGGPYNEQFF
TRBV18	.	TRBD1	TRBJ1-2	TGTGCCAGCTCACCTAGACCGACAGGGGAAAAGGATGGCTACACCTTC	CASSPRPTGEKDGYTF